This T cell receptor (beta chain) stems from a study of blood T cells in healthy people across ages. Whole-study findings and limits: Compared with aged donors, long-lived donors showed fewer expanded clones, suggesting selection.

Primers used in a second PCR of roughly 7 to 12 cycles were a sample-barcoded 5' primer and a J-beta primer mix. Each CDR3 protein gets one entry after TCRdb re-called the 5' RACE reads with MiXCR. This sample has roughly 700,000 distinct CDR3 sequences, with about a third found just once. Trimming shortened V by 2 bases and J by 3 bases, and 7 bases separated the two germline ends. CDR1 is SGHRS, CDR2 YFSETQ, per germline. The CDR3 contains 13 residues. This clonotype was observed many times. The antigen is undetermined. Isolation of PBMCs gave at least 6.5 million cells per sample. The clonotype originates from an elderly woman in good health. The chain combines TRBV5-1 with TRBJ2-3; the D gene is possibly TRBD1 (5 bases). Sequencing was carried out using blood. The CDR3 region is CASSFGATDTQYF. In nucleotides, the CDR3 is TGCGCCAGCAGCTTTGGGGCGACAGATACGCAGTATTTT.